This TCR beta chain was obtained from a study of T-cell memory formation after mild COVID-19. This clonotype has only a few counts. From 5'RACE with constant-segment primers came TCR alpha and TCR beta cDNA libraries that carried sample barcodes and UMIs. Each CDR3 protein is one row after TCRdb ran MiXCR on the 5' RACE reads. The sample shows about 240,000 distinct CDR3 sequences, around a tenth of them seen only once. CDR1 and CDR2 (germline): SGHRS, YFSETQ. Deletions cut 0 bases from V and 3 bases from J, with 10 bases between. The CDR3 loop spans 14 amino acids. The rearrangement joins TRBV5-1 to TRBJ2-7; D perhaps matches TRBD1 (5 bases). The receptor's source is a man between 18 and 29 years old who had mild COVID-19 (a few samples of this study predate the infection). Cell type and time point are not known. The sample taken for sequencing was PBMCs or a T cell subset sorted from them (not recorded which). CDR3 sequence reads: CASSLAETVYEQYF. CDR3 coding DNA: TGCGCCAGCAGCTTGGCCGAGACAGTCTACGAGCAGTACTTC.